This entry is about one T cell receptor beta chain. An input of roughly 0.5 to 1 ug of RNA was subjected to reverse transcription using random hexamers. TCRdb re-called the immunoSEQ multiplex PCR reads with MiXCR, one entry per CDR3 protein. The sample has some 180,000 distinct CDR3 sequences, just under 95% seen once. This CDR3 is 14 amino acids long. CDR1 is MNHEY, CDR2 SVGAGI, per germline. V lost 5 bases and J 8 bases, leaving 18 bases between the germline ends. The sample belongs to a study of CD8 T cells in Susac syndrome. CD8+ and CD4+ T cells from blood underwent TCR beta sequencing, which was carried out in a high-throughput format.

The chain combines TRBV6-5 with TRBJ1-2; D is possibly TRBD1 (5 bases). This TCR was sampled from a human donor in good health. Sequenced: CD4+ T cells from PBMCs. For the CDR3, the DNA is TGTGCCAGCAGTCCGGGGGACTCAGTGGGAGGCTACACCTTC. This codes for CASSPGDSVGGYTF.